This T cell receptor (beta chain) was found in a study of CXCR3-negative and CXCR3-positive naive CD8 T cells (dated by TCRdb to between 2018 and 2021). Background for the entire study: In total, about 150 million TRB reads were obtained, or roughly 1.5 +/- 0.3 million reads per library. Data from 11 donors, pooled across two independent experiments, went into the diversity and physicochemical repertoire analyses. Naive subsets from 5 donors and memory cells from 3 donors were included in the TRBV-TRBJ cluster analysis. Here is what the overall study found, with its caveats: Compared with CXCR3-negative naive cells, CXCR3-positive naive cells had TRB CDR3s with higher hydrophobicity (lower Kidera factor 4), lower energy, and higher strength and volume indices. Repertoire diversity was comparably high in both naive subsets but much lower in memory CD8+ T cells. Because surface CD5, which has been linked to self-reactivity in mice, was comparable between naive subsets, TCR interaction strength was also inferred from TRB CDR3 physicochemical properties. Freshly isolated PBMCs were used for most assays because CXCR3 expression went down partially after cryopreservation. Similar TRBV-TRBJ usage was shown by naive CXCR3-negative and CXCR3-positive cells from the same donor, whereas distinct patterns were shown by memory cells.

For each CD8+ T cell subset, flow sorting was done in triplicate, and a few hundred thousand cells per subset went directly into RLT lysis buffer. To exclude memory contaminants, naive CD8+ T cells were stringently defined as CD45RO-CCR7+CD27+CD95-. Standard density gradient centrifugation was used to isolate peripheral blood mononuclear cells from buffy coats. A FACSAria III was used to flow-sort naive CXCR3-negative and CXCR3-positive CD8+ T cells. Total RNA was extracted from sorted cells using an RNeasy Mini Kit. From a lookup of the germline V gene, CDR1 and CDR2 are MNHGY and SVAAGI. From the cysteine up to the phenylalanine, the CDR3 has a length of 14 residues. No DNA is listed. A word on this clonotype: There is no known antigen for this receptor.

Sequencing was carried out with a NextSeq 550. The Human TCR Profiling Kit (MiLaboratory) was used to make UMI-labeled 5' RACE TRB cDNA libraries. cDNA synthesis used the entire amount of extracted RNA, and PCR amplification then used the entire amount of cDNA produced. The libraries were made side by side, with each library going through the same number of PCR cycles. In the authors' own workflow: About 57,000 +/- 9,900 unique UMI-labeled TRB cDNA molecules per library were extracted with MIGEC and MiXCR, with at least two reads per UMI required. Each library averaged around 40,000 +/- 10,000 functional in-frame TRB CDR3 nucleotide clonotypes without stop codons. After downsampling to 5000 UMI-labeled TRB molecules per sample, diversity metrics, including normalized Shannon-Wiener and Chao1, were computed in VDJtools. VDJtools was used to calculate clonotype-size-weighted physicochemical properties of the central five CDR3 residues, namely interaction energy, strength, volume and Kidera factor 4. After the reads were reprocessed by TCRdb, one entry was made per CDR3 protein sequence, with no DNA. TCRdb assigned the V and J calls; the authors' analysis was not used. The table of this sample itemizes 35,000 to 55,000 distinct CDR3 sequences. In total, the top ten clones hold under 2.5% of the sample.

The sequenced sample consisted of naive CXCR3- CD8+ T cells from blood. The sample's cell subset or site label, in plain terms: CD45RO-CCR7+CD27+CD95- naive CD8+ T cells lacking CXCR3 (TNR3-). Recombination connected TRBV6-9 to TRBJ2-5; TCRdb selects TRBD1, and the lack of DNA leaves this call unchecked. The TCR originated in a human donor in good health. Some clones in this sample may be carry-over from other donors' samples. For the CDR3, the sequence is CASSPSATRETQYF.